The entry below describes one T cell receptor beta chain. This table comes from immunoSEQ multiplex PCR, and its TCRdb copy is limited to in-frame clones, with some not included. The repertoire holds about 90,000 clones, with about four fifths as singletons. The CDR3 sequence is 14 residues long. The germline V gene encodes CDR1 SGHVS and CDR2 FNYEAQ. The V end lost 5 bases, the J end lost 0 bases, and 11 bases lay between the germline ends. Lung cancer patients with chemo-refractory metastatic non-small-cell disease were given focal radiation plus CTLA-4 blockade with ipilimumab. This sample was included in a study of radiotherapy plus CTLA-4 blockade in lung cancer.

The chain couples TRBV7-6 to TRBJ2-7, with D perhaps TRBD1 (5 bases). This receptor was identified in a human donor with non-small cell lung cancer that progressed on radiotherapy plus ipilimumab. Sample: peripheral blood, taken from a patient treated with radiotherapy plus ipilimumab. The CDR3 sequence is CASSATDSSYEQYF. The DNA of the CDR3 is TGTGCCAGCAGCGCGACAGATAGCTCCTACGAGCAGTACTTC.